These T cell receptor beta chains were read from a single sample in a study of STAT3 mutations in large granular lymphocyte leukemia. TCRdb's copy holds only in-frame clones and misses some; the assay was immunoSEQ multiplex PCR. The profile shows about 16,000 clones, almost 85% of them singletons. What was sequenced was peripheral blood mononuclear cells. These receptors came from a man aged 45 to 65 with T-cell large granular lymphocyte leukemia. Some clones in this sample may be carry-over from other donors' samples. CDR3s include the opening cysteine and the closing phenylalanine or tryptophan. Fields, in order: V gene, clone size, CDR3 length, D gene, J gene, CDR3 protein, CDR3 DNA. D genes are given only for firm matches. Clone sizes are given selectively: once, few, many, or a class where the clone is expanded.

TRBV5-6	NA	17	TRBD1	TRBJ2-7	CASSPRPGQGSRYEQYF	TGTGCCAGCAGCCCACGCCCCGGACAGGGCTCTCGCTACGAGCAGTACTTC
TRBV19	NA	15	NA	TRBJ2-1	CASSIEGSSYNEQFF	TGTGCCAGTAGTATCGAGGGGAGCTCCTACAATGAGCAGTTCTTC
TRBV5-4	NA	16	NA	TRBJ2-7	CASSLAAGSNTYEQYF	TGTGCCAGCAGCTTGGCGGCCGGGAGTAACACCTACGAGCAGTACTTC
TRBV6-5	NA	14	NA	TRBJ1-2	CASSYSADNYGYTF	TGTGCCAGCAGTTACAGCGCCGACAACTATGGCTACACCTTC
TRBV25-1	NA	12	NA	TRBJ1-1	CASRQGNTEAFF	TGTGCCAGCAGACAGGGGAACACTGAAGCTTTCTTT
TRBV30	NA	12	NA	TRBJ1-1	CAWSYVSSKAFF	TGTGCCTGGAGCTATGTGTCGTCGAAAGCTTTCTTT
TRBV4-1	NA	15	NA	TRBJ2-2	CASSQGTSNTGELFF	TGCGCCAGCAGCCAGGGGACATCGAACACCGGGGAGCTGTTTTTT
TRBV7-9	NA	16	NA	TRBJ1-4	CASSLGHPGGDEKLFF	TGTGCCAGCAGCTTAGGACACCCAGGAGGGGATGAAAAACTGTTTTTT
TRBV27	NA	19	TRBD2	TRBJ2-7	CASSFHGLAGASGNYEQYF	TGTGCCAGCAGTTTTCACGGACTAGCGGGAGCCAGTGGGAACTACGAGCAGTACTTC
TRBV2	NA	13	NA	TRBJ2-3	CASSDVEADTQYF	TGTGCCAGCAGTGATGTAGAAGCAGATACGCAGTATTTT
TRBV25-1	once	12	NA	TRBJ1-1	CASSDRTTEAFF	TGTGCCAGCAGTGACCGCACTACTGAAGCTTTCTTT
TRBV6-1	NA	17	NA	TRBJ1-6	CASSEVGGSSYNSPLHF	TGTGCCAGCAGTGAAGTCGGGGGTAGCTCCTATAATTCACCCCTCCACTTT
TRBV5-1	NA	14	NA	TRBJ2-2	CASRVQGNTGELFF	TGCGCCAGCAGGGTACAGGGTAACACCGGGGAGCTGTTTTTT
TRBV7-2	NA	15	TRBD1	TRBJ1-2	CASSLQGAQGYGYTF	TGTGCCAGCAGCTTACAGGGGGCGCAAGGCTATGGCTACACCTTC
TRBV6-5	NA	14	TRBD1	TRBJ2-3	CASRPTGGRDTQYF	TGTGCCAGCAGGCCGACAGGGGGCAGGGATACGCAGTATTTT
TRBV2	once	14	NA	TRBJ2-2	CASTPGRNTGELFF	TGTGCCAGCACCCCGGGACGGAACACCGGGGAGCTGTTTTTT
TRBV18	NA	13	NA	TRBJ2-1	CASSPTVVGEQFF	TGTGCCAGCTCACCCACAGTCGTTGGGGAGCAGTTCTTC
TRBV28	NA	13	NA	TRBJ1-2	CASSFPGDYGYTF	TGTGCCAGCAGTTTCCCAGGGGACTATGGCTACACCTTC
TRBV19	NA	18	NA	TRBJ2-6	CASSKVRESYSGANVLTF	TGTGCCAGTAGTAAGGTTCGTGAAAGTTACTCTGGGGCCAACGTCCTGACTTTC
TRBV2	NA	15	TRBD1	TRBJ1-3	CASRDRGSSGNTIYF	TGTGCCAGCAGGGACAGGGGGAGCTCTGGAAACACCATATATTTT
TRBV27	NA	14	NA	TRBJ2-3	CASSQTGRRDTQYF	TGTGCCAGCAGTCAAACAGGGAGAAGAGATACGCAGTATTTT
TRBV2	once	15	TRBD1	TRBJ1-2	CASSARSQGADGYTF	TGTGCCAGCAGTGCCCGATCACAGGGGGCGGATGGCTACACCTTC
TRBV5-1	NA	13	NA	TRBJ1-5	CASRYASNQPQHF	TGCGCCAGCAGGTATGCCAGCAATCAGCCCCAGCATTTT
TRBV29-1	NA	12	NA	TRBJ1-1	CSVGQLNTEAFF	TGCAGCGTTGGGCAGCTGAACACTGAAGCTTTCTTT
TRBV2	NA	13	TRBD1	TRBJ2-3	CASSYNRGDTQYF	TGTGCCAGCAGTTATAACAGGGGCGATACGCAGTATTTT
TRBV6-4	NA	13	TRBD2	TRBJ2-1	CASSGTSYNEQFF	TGTGCCAGCAGTGGGACTAGCTACAATGAGCAGTTCTTC
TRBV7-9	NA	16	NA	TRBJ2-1	CASSLKGERDYNEQFF	TGTGCCAGCAGCTTAAAAGGGGAACGTGATTACAATGAGCAGTTCTTC
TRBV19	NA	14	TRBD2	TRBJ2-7	CASSYSGSSYEQYF	TGTGCCAGTAGTTATAGCGGGAGCTCCTACGAGCAGTACTTC
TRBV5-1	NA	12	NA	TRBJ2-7	CASSLGEYEQYF	TGCGCCAGCAGCTTGGGAGAATACGAGCAGTACTTC
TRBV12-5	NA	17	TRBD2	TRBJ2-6	CASGMGSSGTGANVLTF	TGTGCTAGTGGGATGGGGTCTAGCGGGACTGGGGCCAACGTCCTGACTTTC
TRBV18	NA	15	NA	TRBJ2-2	CASSPPARDTGELFF	TGTGCCAGCTCACCACCGGCGCGGGACACCGGGGAGCTGTTTTTT
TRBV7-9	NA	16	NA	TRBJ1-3	CASSTSTASSGNTIYF	TGTGCCAGCAGCACTTCGACCGCGAGCTCTGGAAACACCATATATTTT
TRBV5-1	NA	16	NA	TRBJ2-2	CASTPYGGTTNGELFF	TGCGCCAGCACCCCTTACGGTGGGACCACCAACGGGGAGCTGTTTTTT
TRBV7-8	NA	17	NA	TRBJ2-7	CASSLGGWAGTPYEQYF	TGTGCCAGCAGCTTAGGTGGGTGGGCAGGGACACCCTACGAGCAGTACTTC
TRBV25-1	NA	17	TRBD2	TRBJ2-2	CASSEPQQLAGPGELFF	TGTGCCAGCAGTGAGCCCCAGCAACTAGCGGGCCCCGGGGAGCTGTTTTTT
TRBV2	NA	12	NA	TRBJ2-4	CASRGTGKIQYF	TGTGCCAGCAGGGGGACGGGCAAGATTCAGTACTTC
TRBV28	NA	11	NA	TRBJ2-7	CASSLLNEQYF	TGTGCCAGCAGTTTATTGAACGAGCAGTACTTC
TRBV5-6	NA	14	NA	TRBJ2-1	CASSFGRTRNEQFF	TGTGCCAGCAGCTTCGGTCGGACCAGAAATGAGCAGTTCTTC
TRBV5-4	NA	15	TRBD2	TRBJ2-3	CASSLTLAGTDTQYF	TGTGCCAGCAGCCTGACCCTAGCGGGGACAGATACGCAGTATTTT
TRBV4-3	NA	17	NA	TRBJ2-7	CASSQDGNGRGSYEQYF	TGCGCCAGCAGCCAAGATGGGAACGGGAGAGGCTCCTACGAGCAGTACTTC
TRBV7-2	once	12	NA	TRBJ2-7	CASSFSATKQYF	TGTGCCAGCAGCTTTTCTGCTACGAAGCAGTACTTC
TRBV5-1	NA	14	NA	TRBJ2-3	CASSRDHGTDTQYF	TGCGCCAGCAGCCGGGACCATGGGACAGATACGCAGTATTTT
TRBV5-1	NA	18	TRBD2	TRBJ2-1	CASSFGTSGSSSYNEQFF	TGCGCCAGCAGCTTCGGGACTAGCGGGTCGAGCTCCTACAATGAGCAGTTCTTC
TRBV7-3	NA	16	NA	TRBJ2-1	CASSIDRRGPTGEQFF	TGTGCCAGCAGCATCGATCGGCGGGGCCCCACGGGCGAGCAGTTCTTC
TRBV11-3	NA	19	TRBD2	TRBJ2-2	CASSLGTSGGASSTGELFF	TGTGCCAGCAGCTTGGGGACTAGCGGGGGGGCTTCATCCACCGGGGAGCTGTTTTTT
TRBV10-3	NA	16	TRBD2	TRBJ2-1	CAISASGSVSYNEQFF	TGTGCCATCAGTGCTAGCGGGAGTGTGTCTTACAATGAGCAGTTCTTC
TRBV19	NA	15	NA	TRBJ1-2	CASSILSGINYGYTF	TGTGCCAGTAGTATCCTTTCGGGGATTAACTATGGCTACACCTTC
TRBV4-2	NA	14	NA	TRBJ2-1	CASSQESRGSEQFF	TGTGCCAGCAGCCAAGAATCGAGGGGCAGCGAGCAGTTCTTC
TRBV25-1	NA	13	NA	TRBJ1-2	CASSVSQGKGYTF	TGTGCCAGCAGTGTATCCCAGGGGAAGGGCTACACCTTC
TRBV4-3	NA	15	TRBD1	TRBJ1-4	CASSQDWTGAEKLFF	TGCGCCAGCAGCCAAGACTGGACAGGGGCTGAAAAACTGTTTTTT